This TCR beta chain was captured in a study of T cells in localized non-small cell lung cancer. This clone was found a few times. Sequencing used immunoSEQ multiplex PCR; TCRdb keeps in-frame clones, though not all of them. Here the sample spans over 1,000 clones, nearly 20% being singletons. The sequenced sample was normal lung tissue next to the tumor, obtained before any cancer treatment. The sequence was obtained from a male donor aged 60 or over with stage I lung adenocarcinoma.

The CDR3 protein is CASLEEYTDTQYF. In DNA, the CDR3 is TGTGCCAGCTTAGAGGAATACACAGATACGCAGTATTTT. This rearrangement joins TRBV9 to TRBJ2-3; no definite D call. This CDR3 has 13 amino acids. With 7 bases removed from V and 2 bases from J, the gap between germline ends came to 11 bases. Germline V gives CDR1 SGDLS, CDR2 YYNGEE.